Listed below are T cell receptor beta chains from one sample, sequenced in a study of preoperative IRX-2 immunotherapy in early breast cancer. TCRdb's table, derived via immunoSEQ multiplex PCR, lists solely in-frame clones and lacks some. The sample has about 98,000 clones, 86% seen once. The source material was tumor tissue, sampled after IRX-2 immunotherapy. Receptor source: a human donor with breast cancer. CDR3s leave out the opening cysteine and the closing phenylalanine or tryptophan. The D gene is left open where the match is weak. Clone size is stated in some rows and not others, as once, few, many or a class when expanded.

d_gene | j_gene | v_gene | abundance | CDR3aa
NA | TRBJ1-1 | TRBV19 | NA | ASSVQGRGTEAF
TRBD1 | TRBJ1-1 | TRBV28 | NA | AIAGGLNTEAF
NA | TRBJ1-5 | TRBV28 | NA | ASSSLTALNQPQH
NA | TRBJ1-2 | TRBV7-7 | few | ASSPAGPLNYGYT
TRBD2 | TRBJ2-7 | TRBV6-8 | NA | ASSYSSMTSGNYEQY
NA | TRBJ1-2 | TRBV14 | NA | ASSVRGNYGYT
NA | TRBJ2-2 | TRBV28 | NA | ASSVQAGTGELF
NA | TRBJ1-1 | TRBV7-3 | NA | ASSLTANTEAF
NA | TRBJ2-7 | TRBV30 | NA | ACLGWNYEQY
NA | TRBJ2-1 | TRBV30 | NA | AWSGGTGNSYNEQF
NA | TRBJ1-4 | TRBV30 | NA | AWSAGEAGKLF
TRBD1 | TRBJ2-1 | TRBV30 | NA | AGGTGGYNEQF
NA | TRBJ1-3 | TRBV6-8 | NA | ASSVPWGGMGNTIY
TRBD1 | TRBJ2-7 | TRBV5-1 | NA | ASSLLTGGSYEQY
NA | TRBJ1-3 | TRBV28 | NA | ASSSPLDTIY
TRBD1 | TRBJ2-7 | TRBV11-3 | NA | ASSSQGAPYEQY
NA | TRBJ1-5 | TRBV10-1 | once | ASSDGDQPQH
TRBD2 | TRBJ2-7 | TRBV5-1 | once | ASSLGSTSDEQY
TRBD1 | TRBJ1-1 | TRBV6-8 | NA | ASSSDRVGEAF
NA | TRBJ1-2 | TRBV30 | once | AWRTAGNYGYT
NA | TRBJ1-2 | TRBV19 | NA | ASSIGNFNYGYT
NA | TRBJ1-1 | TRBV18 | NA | ASSPGSGATEAF
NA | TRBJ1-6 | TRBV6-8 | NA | ATHGVDYSPLH
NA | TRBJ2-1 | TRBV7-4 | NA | ASSFLADNEQF
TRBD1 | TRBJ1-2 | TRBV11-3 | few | ASSLFKWGRTGLDGYT
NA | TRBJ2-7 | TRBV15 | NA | ATSRDRQGYEQY
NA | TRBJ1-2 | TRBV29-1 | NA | SVNRGRANYGYT
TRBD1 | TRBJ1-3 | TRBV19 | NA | ASQRGPGNTIY
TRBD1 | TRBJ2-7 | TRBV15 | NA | ATSGQGNHSYEQY
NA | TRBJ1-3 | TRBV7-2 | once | ASSLKGTGNTIY
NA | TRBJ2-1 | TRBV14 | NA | ASRQWGNEQF
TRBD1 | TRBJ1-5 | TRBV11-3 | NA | ASSSAGTGNQPQH
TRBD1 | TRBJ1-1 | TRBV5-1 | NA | ASSTGTVNTEAF
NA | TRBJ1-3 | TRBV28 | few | ASSLGSSGNTIY
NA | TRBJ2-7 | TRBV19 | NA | ASKPGPRGEQY
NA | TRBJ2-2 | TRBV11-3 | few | ASSPPPRLVKRNTGELF
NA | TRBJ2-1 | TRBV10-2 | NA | ASGPYIGYEQF
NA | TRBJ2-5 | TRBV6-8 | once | ASSYSNRQETQY
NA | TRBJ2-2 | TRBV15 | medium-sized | ATSRELTANTGELF
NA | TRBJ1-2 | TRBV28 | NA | ASSLALGPLGHGYT
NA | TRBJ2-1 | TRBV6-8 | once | ASSYTEENEQF
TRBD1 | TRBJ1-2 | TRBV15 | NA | ATSRRGQGLSYGYT
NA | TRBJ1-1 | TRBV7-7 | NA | ASSLVQGLRGDTEAF
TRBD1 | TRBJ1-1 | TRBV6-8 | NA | ASSSWDRTLMNTEAF
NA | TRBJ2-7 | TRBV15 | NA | ATSRVDPWGDEQY
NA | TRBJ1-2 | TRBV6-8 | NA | ASSGRGDNYGYT
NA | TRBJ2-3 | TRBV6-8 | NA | ASSYSVTDTQY
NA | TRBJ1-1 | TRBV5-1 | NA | ASSPGDLENTEAF
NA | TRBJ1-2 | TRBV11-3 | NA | ASSLGGSGARGKGYT
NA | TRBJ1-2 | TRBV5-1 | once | ASSLRDNNYGYT
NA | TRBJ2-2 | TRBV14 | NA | ASSQGQGSHTGELF
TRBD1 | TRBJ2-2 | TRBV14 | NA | ASSRPGQGATGELF
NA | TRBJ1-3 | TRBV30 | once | AWSGGKGNTIY
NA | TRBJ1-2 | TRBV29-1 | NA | SGADGDYGYT
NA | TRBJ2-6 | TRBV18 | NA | ASSPPSVLLSGANVLT